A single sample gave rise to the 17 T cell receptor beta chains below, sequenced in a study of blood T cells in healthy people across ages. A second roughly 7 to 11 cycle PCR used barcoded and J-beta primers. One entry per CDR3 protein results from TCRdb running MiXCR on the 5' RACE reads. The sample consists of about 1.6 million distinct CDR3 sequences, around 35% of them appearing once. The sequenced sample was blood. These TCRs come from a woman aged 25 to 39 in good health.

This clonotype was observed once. The CDR3 nucleotides read TGTGCCAGCACTAGGGCCCTTGTCGGGGTGGATACGCAGTATTTT. Protein: CASTRALVGVDTQYF. The V and J genes are TRBV2 and TRBJ2-3; D possibly corresponds to TRBD2 (5 bases). Trimming left V 7 bases short and J 6 bases short, with 20 bases between. This CDR3 is built from 15 residues. The V gene's germline CDR1 is SNHLY and CDR2 FYNNEI.

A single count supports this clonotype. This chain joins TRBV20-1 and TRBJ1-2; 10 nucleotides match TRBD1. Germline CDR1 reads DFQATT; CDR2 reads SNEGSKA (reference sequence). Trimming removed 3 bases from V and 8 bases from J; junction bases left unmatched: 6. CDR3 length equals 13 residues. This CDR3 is CSARGQGNRGYTF. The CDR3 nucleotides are TGCAGTGCTAGGGGACAGGGGAACCGGGGCTACACCTTC.

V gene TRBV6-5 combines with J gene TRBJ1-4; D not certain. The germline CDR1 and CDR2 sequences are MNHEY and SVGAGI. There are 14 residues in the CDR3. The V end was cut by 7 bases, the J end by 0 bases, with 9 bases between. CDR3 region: CASKRSATNEKLFF. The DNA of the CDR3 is TGTGCCAGCAAGAGGTCTGCAACTAATGAAAAACTGTTTTTT.

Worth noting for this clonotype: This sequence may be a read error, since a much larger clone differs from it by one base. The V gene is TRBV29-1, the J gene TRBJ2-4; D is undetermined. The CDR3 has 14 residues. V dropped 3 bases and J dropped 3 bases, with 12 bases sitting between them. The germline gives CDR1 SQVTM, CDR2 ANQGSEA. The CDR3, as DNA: TGCAGCGTTGAGGGTGGGCTGGTCAAAAACATTCAGTACTTC. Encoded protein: CSVEGGLVKNIQYF. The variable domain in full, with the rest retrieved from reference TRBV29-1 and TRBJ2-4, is SAVISQKPSRDICQRGTSLTIQCQVDSQVTMMFWYRQQPGQSLTLIATANQGSEATYESGFVIDKFPISRPNLTFSTLTVSNMSPEDSSIYLCSVEGGLVKNIQYFGAGTRLSVL.

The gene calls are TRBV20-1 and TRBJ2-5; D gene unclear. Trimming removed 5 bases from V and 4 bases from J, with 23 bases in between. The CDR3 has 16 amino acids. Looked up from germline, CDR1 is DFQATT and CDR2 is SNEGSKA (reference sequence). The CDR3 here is CSAPRFRASSRETQYF. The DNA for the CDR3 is TGCAGTGCTCCCCGGTTTCGGGCGTCAAGCCGAGAGACCCAGTACTTC.

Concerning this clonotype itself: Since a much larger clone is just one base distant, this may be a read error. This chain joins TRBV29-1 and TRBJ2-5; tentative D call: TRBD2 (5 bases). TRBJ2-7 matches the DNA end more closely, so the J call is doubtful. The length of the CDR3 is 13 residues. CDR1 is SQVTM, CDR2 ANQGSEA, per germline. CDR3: CSAPLRLAGEQYF. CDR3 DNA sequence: TGCAGCGCTCCTCTAAGGCTAGCCGGCGAGCAGTACTTC.

The CDR3 reads CASTRGGAGNTEAFF. Written as DNA, the CDR3 is TGTGCCAGCACTCGGGGAGGGGCCGGGAACACTGAAGCTTTCTTT. The chain carries TRBV4-2 and TRBJ1-1; a weak D match, TRBD1 (5 bases). The CDR3 loop spans 15 amino acids. The germline V and J ends were trimmed by 7 bases and 1 base, with 16 bases remaining between them. Germline V gene data show CDR1 as LGHNA and CDR2 as YNFKEQ.

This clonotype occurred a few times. The CDR3 DNA follows: TGCAGCGTTGAACTACGGAGTCGGGACAATGAGCAGTTCTTC. Translating gives CSVELRSRDNEQFF. The rearrangement uses TRBV29-1 and TRBJ2-1; unclear D gene. This CDR3 region has 14 residues. Germline V gives CDR1 SQVTM, CDR2 ANQGSEA. The germline V and J ends were trimmed by 2 bases and 5 bases, with 13 bases remaining between them.

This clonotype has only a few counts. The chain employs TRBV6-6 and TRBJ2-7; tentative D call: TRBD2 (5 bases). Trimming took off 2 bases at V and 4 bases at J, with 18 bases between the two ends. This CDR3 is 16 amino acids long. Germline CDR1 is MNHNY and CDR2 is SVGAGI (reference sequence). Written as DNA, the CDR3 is TGTGCCAGCAGTTACACCCCCGGGGTCGTTTGGTACGAGCAGTACTTC. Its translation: CASSYTPGVVWYEQYF.

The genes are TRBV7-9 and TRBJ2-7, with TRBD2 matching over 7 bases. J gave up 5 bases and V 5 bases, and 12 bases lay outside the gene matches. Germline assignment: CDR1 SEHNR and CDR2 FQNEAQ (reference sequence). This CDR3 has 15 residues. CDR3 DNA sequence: TGTGCCAGCAGCGCCCCGGCGGGTGGGAGGGACGAGCAGTACTTC. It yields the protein CASSAPAGGRDEQYF.

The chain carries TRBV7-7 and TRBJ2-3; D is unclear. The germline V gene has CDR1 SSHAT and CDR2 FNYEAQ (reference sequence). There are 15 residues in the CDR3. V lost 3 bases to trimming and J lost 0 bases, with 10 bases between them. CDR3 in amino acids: CASSFTQSSTDTQYF. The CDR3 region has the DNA TGTGCCAGCAGCTTTACTCAGTCTAGCACAGATACGCAGTATTTT.

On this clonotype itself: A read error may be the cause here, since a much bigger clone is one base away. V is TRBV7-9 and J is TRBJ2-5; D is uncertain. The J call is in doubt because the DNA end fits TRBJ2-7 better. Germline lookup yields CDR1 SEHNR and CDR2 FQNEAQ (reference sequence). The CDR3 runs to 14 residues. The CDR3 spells CASSKVTNAHEQYF. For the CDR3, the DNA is TGTGCCAGCAGCAAGGTAACCAATGCCCACGAGCAGTACTTC.

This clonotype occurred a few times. The CDR3, as DNA: TGTGCCAGCGACCCCGGGGGGGTCTCCTACAATGAGCAGTTCTTC. Its translation: CASDPGGVSYNEQFF. This chain links TRBV2 with TRBJ2-1; 8 positions match TRBD2. The V segment lost 8 bases and the J segment 0 bases; nucleotides outside the gene matches: 6. The length of the CDR3 is 15 residues. CDR1 and CDR2 (germline): SNHLY, FYNNEI.

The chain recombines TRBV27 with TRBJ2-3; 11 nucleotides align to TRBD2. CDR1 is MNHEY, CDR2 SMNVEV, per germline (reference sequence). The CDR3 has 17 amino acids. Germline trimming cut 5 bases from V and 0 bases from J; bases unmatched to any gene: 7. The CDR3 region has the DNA TGTGCCAGCAGTCTGCTAGCGGGGGGAACTAGCACAGATACGCAGTATTTT. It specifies CASSLLAGGTSTDTQYF.

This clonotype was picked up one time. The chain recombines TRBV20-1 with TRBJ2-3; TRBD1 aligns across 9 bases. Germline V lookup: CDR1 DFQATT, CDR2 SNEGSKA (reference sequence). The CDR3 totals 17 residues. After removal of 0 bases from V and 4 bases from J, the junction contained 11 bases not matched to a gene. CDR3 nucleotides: TGCAGTGCTAGAGATGCGACACAGGGGGCGAATCCAGATACGCAGTATTTT. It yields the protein CSARDATQGANPDTQYF.

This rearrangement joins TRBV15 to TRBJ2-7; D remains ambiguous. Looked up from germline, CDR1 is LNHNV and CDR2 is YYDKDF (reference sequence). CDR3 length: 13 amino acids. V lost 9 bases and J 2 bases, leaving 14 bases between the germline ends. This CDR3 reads CATSFGQAYEQYF. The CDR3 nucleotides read TGTGCCACTAGTTTCGGGCAGGCCTACGAGCAGTACTTC.

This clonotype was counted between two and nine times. CDR3 region: CASSPPGRERSYEQYF. The CDR3 coding sequence is TGCGCCAGCAGCCCTCCGGGGCGGGAGAGGTCCTACGAGCAGTACTTC. The V call is TRBV4-1, the J call TRBJ2-7; 7 nucleotides agree with TRBD2. The V gene's germline CDR1 is MGHRA and CDR2 YSYEKL. CDR3 length equals 16 residues. Unmatched junction bases numbered 10, after V lost 4 bases and J lost 1 base.